These 14 T cell receptor beta chains were all obtained from the same sample, sequenced in a study of blood T cell repertoires in COVID-19. Using immunoSEQ multiplex PCR, the repertoire was profiled, and TCRdb retains in-frame clones only, with some absent. The sample yields over 300,000 clones, roughly 90% seen once. Sequenced material: peripheral blood. The receptors derive from a man aged 18 to 30 with active or convalescent COVID-19.

V usage is TRBV5-1 and J usage is TRBJ2-4, with TRBD2 as a possible D gene (6 bases). Trimming took off 5 bases at V and 10 bases at J, with 19 bases between the two ends. The CDR3 is 14 amino acids. Germline CDR1 and CDR2: SGHRS and YFSETQ. The CDR3 loop reads CASSSAGTDLIQYF. Here the CDR3 DNA reads TGCGCCAGCAGTTCTGCCGGGACTGACTTAATTCAGTACTTC.

The chain uses TRBV5-1 and TRBJ1-2; 7 bases align to TRBD1. CDR3 length: 14 residues. V gave up 0 bases and J gave up 5 bases; unmatched junction bases: 4. The germline CDR1 and CDR2 sequences are SGHRS and YFSETQ. The CDR3 DNA is TGCGCCAGCAGCTTGGACAGGGGCGGTTATGGCTACACCTTC. This gives the protein CASSLDRGGYGYTF.

The V gene is TRBV7-8, the J gene TRBJ1-1; the D gene is possibly TRBD1 (5 bases). Germline V gene lookup returns CDR1 SGHVS and CDR2 FQNEAQ. The V and J ends lost 0 bases and 3 bases respectively, with 20 bases between them. This CDR3 spans 18 amino acids. CDR3 coding DNA: TGTGCCAGCAGCTTAGCCCCCCTTAGAGGCGGGGCGGACACTGAAGCTTTCTTT. Its protein is CASSLAPLRGGADTEAFF.

The CDR3 here is CASSLGIGSEKLFF. For the CDR3, the DNA is TGCGCCAGCAGCTTGGGTATCGGGAGCGAAAAACTGTTTTTT. The chain recombines TRBV5-1 with TRBJ1-4; D is uncertain. The CDR3 is 14 residues long. The germline CDR1 and CDR2 sequences are SGHRS and YFSETQ. The V end was cut by 0 bases, the J end by 8 bases, with 11 bases between.

The V and J genes are TRBV2 and TRBJ1-3; TRBD1 matches at 8 bases. Losses at the gene ends were 0 bases for V and 0 bases for J; bases not matched to a gene: 4. Germline loops: CDR1 SNHLY, CDR2 FYNNEI. This CDR3 has 17 amino acids. The CDR3 region is CASSEAGTGRSGNTIYF. The CDR3 bases are TGTGCCAGCAGTGAAGCCGGGACAGGTCGCTCTGGAAACACCATATATTTT.

The chain is built from TRBV3-1 (or the pseudogene TRBV3-2) and TRBJ1-2; D is undetermined. Germline CDR1 and CDR2: LGHDT and YNNKEL (reference sequence). V shed 5 bases and J shed 0 bases, with 10 bases lying between them. This CDR3 contains 14 residues. The CDR3 DNA sequence: TGTGCCAGCAGCTATAACGGAGCTAACTATGGCTACACCTTC. Protein sequence: CASSYNGANYGYTF.

For the CDR3, the DNA is TGTGCCAGCAGACAAACAGGGGGGCCTGAAGCTTTCTTT. Translating gives CASRQTGGPEAFF. The V gene is TRBV28, the J gene TRBJ1-1, with 8 bases matching TRBD1. V lost 6 bases to trimming and J lost 6 bases; unmatched junction nucleotides: 6. Germline CDR1 is MDHEN and CDR2 is SYDVKM. The CDR3 contains 13 residues.

The chain recombines TRBV5-5 with TRBJ1-6; 7 nucleotides match TRBD1. Germline loops: CDR1 SGHKS, CDR2 YYEKEE (reference sequence). The CDR3 runs 18 residues. V was clipped by 4 bases and J by 2 bases; unmatched bases: 12. CDR3 residues: CASSTGQAQAAYNSPLHF. The CDR3 DNA is TGTGCCAGCAGCACCGGACAGGCCCAAGCAGCCTATAATTCACCCCTCCACTTT.

The chain employs TRBV5-1 and TRBJ2-7; tentative D call: TRBD1 (5 bases). Trimming took off 4 bases at V and 0 bases at J, with 11 bases between the two ends. This CDR3 contains 14 residues. Germline CDR1 reads SGHRS; CDR2 reads YFSETQ. The DNA of the CDR3 is TGCGCCAGCAGCCCTGGGGCAAGCTCCTACGAGCAGTACTTC. Its protein product is CASSPGASSYEQYF.

This clone was recorded once. The chain employs TRBV19 and TRBJ1-2; TRBD1 matches 9 bases. Unmatched junction bases numbered 5, after V lost 0 bases and J lost 3 bases. The CDR3 runs to 16 residues. The V gene's germline CDR1 is LNHDA and CDR2 SQIVND (reference sequence). This CDR3 is CASSIETGGADYGYTF. The CDR3 nucleotides are TGTGCCAGTAGTATAGAAACAGGGGGCGCTGACTATGGCTACACCTTC.

DNA of the CDR3: TGTGCCAGTACGGAGGGGGCACGTTATGGCTACACCTTC. Translated, it gives CASTEGARYGYTF. The chain combines TRBV19 with TRBJ1-2, with 7 bases matching TRBD1. This CDR3 region has 13 residues. CDR1 is LNHDA, CDR2 SQIVND, per germline (reference sequence). The V and J ends lost 7 bases and 5 bases, in that order; junction bases with no gene match: 7.

The chain is built from TRBV5-1 and TRBJ2-3; TRBD1 aligns across 9 bases. Germline CDR1 SGHRS, CDR2 YFSETQ. CDR3 length: 14 amino acids. J gave up 6 bases and V 5 bases, and 7 bases lay outside the gene matches. In DNA form, the CDR3 reads TGCGCCAGCAGTGGGACAGGGCCGAGGGATACGCAGTATTTT. Translating it yields CASSGTGPRDTQYF.

This clone was seen only a few times. CDR3 sequence (DNA): TGTGCCAGCAGTTTAAGCGGGGGCGGCGCCTACGAGCAGTACTTC. It encodes CASSLSGGGAYEQYF. This rearrangement joins TRBV28 to TRBJ2-7, with 8 positions matching TRBD2. Trimming cost V 2 bases and J 2 bases; bases outside gene matches: 5. The CDR3 is 15 residues long. CDR1 and CDR2 (germline): MDHEN, SYDVKM.

The gene calls are TRBV11-3 and TRBJ2-5; D is uncertain. Deletions cut 1 base from V and 4 bases from J, with 13 bases between. The germline gives CDR1 SGHNT, CDR2 YENEEA. This CDR3 has 15 residues. The CDR3: CASSLGGSWRETQYF. Written as DNA, the CDR3 is TGTGCCAGCAGCTTAGGCGGCAGCTGGAGAGAGACCCAGTACTTC.